The 10 T cell receptor beta chains reported below all come from one sample, sequenced in a study of T-cell memory formation after mild COVID-19 (dated by TCRdb to the early 2020s). To prepare the library, 5' RACE was applied. Instrument on record: Illumina NovaSeq 6000. TCRdb trimmed public reads at Q25 via fastp, called clones via MiXCR and kept in-frame beta chains. Rows with one shared CDR3 protein collapse into an entry with the most common genes and DNA. The table for this sample lists roughly 310,000 distinct CDR3 sequences; around a sixth of them were counted only once. The top ten clonotypes cover approximately 23% of the sample. Sequenced sample: PBMCs or a T cell subset sorted from them (not recorded which). The receptors here all came from a young man who had mild COVID-19 (a few samples of this study predate the infection). The sample titles of this study are shuffled in the database, so cell type and time point are left out; the donor was told from shared clones.

The chain employs TRBV7-4 and TRBJ1-6; D might be TRBD1 (6 bases). Germline CDR1 is SGHVT and CDR2 is SQSDAQ. The CDR3 consists of 15 residues. V dropped 5 bases and J dropped 5 bases, with 13 bases sitting between them. CDR3 in amino acids: CASSHTGSDNSPLHF. The CDR3 nucleotides read TGTGCCAGCAGCCATACAGGGTCTGATAATTCACCCCTCCACTTT.

This clonotype has more than one count but fewer than ten. The chain couples TRBV7-3 to TRBJ2-4; TRBD2 matches at 11 bases. Germline trimming cut 4 bases from V and 8 bases from J; bases unmatched to any gene: 7. Germline CDR1 is SGHTA and CDR2 is FQGTGA. The CDR3 is 15 amino acids. The CDR3 region has the DNA TGTGCCAGCAGCTCGAATAGCGGGGGGGCCGACATTCAGTACTTC. Translated, it gives CASSSNSGGADIQYF. Full variable domain (rest looked up from reference TRBV7-3 and TRBJ2-4): GAGVSQTPSNKVTEKGKYVELRCDPISGHTALYWYRQSLGQGPEFLIYFQGTGAADDSGLPNDRFFAVRPEGSVSTLKIQRTERGDSAVYLCASSSNSGGADIQYFGAGTRLSVL.

This clonotype has a handful of counts. V gene TRBV6-5 combines with J gene TRBJ2-7, with D perhaps TRBD1 (5 bases). V was shortened by 5 bases and J by 0 bases, with 11 bases between the two germline ends. CDR1 and CDR2 from the germline V gene are MNHEY and SVGAGI. The CDR3 runs to 14 residues. The CDR3 loop reads CASSKGSSSYEQYF. The DNA for the CDR3 is TGTGCCAGCAGTAAGGGGTCTAGCTCCTACGAGCAGTACTTC.

The J gene is TRBJ2-1, the V gene TRBV6-5, with 7 nucleotides matching TRBD2. Per the germline V gene, CDR1 is MNHEY and CDR2 is SVGAGI. J was trimmed by 7 bases and V by 0 bases; bases with no gene match: 3. The CDR3 loop spans 14 amino acids. As DNA, the CDR3 is TGTGCCAGCAGTTACTCACTAGCGCGGAATGAGCAGTTCTTC. Protein sequence: CASSYSLARNEQFF.

The chain carries TRBV12-3 or TRBV12-4 and TRBJ2-1, with D tentatively TRBD2 (6 bases). Between the trimmed V and J ends, which lost 0 bases and 10 bases, there was a span of 16 bases. This CDR3 is 15 amino acids long. CDR3 coding DNA: TGTGCCAGCAGTTTAGCTCAGGAGGGAGGCGGGGAGCAGTTCTTC. Amino acid sequence: CASSLAQEGGGEQFF.

This clonotype was recorded a few times. The genes are TRBV6-1 and TRBJ1-1; D possibly corresponds to TRBD1 (6 bases). The CDR3 runs to 12 residues. The V end was cut by 8 bases, the J end by 4 bases, with 11 bases between. Germline V lookup: CDR1 MNHNS, CDR2 SASEGT. Here the CDR3 DNA reads TGTGCCAGCGGGGGCGGTGGCACTGAAGCTTTCTTT. Residues: CASGGGGTEAFF.

The chain links TRBV29-1 to TRBJ2-7; D is possibly TRBD2 (7 bases). Per germline, CDR1 SQVTM and CDR2 ANQGSEA. Trimming left V 1 base short and J 3 bases short, with 10 bases between. The CDR3 sequence is 13 residues long. CDR3 loop: CSVEGGGGYEQYF. The CDR3 DNA sequence: TGCAGCGTTGAAGGGGGGGGCGGCTACGAGCAGTACTTC.

The chain has TRBV27 and TRBJ2-7, with TRBD1 identical over 7 bases. Trimming at V came to 5 bases and at J to 6 bases, leaving 7 bases not matched to a gene. The CDR3 loop spans 13 amino acids. Germline assignment: CDR1 MNHEY and CDR2 SMNVEV (reference sequence). The CDR3 spells CASSPPPGGEQYF. DNA of the CDR3: TGTGCCAGCAGTCCCCCCCCAGGGGGCGAGCAGTACTTC.

This clonotype came up a few times. V and J are TRBV20-1 and TRBJ2-1; 11 nucleotides line up with TRBD2. CDR3 length: 15 amino acids. Germline trimming cut 1 base from V and 7 bases from J; bases unmatched to any gene: 6. Germline V lookup: CDR1 DFQATT, CDR2 SNEGSKA (reference sequence). The CDR3 DNA reads as TGCAGTGCTAGAGGGGTAGCGGGGGGGCGAAATGAGCAGTTCTTC. It specifies CSARGVAGGRNEQFF.

This chain connects TRBV5-1 to TRBJ2-1, with 11 bases that match TRBD2. J gave up 2 bases and V 3 bases, and 1 base lay outside the gene matches. Germline loops: CDR1 SGHRS, CDR2 YFSETQ. The CDR3 contains 15 residues. This CDR3 is CASSSTSGTYNEQFF. The CDR3 region has the DNA TGCGCCAGCAGCTCGACTAGCGGGACCTACAATGAGCAGTTCTTC.